This T cell receptor (beta chain) was sequenced during a study of cytomegalovirus exposure and HLA in healthy donors. Regarding the study as a whole: It was only CMV serostatus that was available as immune exposure information.

Notes on this clone: Its antigen is still unknown.

It was with 60 Vbeta and 13 Jbeta primers that the PCR ran. Clones were read by immunoSEQ multiplex PCR, and TCRdb kept only the in-frame ones, dropping some. The sample totals around 51,000 clones. V was clipped by 3 bases and J by 6 bases, with 15 bases between them. CDR1 and CDR2 (germline): SGHKS, YYEKEE (reference sequence). This CDR3 is 15 amino acids long. This TCR was sampled from a man aged 35-49 years in good health and CMV-seropositive. Sequenced input: PBMCs. The chain uses TRBV5-5 and TRBJ2-2; tentatively, D is TRBD1 (6 bases). The CDR3 sequence: CASSWSSQGAGELFF. CDR3 nucleotide sequence: TGTGCCAGCAGCTGGTCTTCACAGGGCGCCGGGGAGCTGTTTTTT.